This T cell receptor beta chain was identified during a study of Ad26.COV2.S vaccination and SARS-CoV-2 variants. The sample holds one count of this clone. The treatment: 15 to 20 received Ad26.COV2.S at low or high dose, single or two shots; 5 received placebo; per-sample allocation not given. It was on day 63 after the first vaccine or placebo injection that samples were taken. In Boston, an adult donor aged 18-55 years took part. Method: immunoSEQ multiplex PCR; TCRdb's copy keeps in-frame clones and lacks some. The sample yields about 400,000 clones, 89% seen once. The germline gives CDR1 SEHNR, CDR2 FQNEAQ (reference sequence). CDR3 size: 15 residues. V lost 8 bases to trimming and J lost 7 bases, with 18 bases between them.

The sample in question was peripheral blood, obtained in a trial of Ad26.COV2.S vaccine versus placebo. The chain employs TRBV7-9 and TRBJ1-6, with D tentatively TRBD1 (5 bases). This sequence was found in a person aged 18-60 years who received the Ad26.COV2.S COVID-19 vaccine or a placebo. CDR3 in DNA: TGTGCCAGCTCTTGGGGGAGGATAGCGAATTCACCCCTCCACTTT. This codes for CASSWGRIANSPLHF.